The clone carrying this TCR beta chain was recorded only once. Its antigen is unknown. Time point here: blood from clinic visit 5 months post-surgery; TSC patient then seizure free. The sequenced cases were selected for having the highest brain T cell transcript signatures. The data derive from a study of brain T cells in children with intractable seizures. Study-wide results and limits: Clones missing pre-surgery may reflect undersampling of that blood sample. Patients' HCMV serostatus was unknown; virus specificity rests on CDR3 similarity alone.

Trimming removed 7 bases from V and 1 base from J, with 6 bases in between. CDR3 length equals 13 residues. Germline lookup yields CDR1 KGHDR and CDR2 SFDVKD. Data came from immunoSEQ multiplex PCR; TCRdb stores just in-frame clones and leaves some out. The sample yields about 350,000 clones, over 85% seen once. The specimen was peripheral blood, collected more than 4 months after surgery. The receptor comes from a boy under two years old with tuberous sclerosis and intractable seizures. V gene TRBV24-1 combines with J gene TRBJ2-2, with no clear D. The CDR3 DNA reads as TGTGCCACCAGGGCAGAGAACACCGGGGAGCTGTTTTTT. Translating it yields CATRAENTGELFF.